The clone carrying this T cell receptor beta chain was counted only a few times. V gave up 0 bases and J gave up 4 bases, with 10 bases separating them. This CDR3 is built from 15 residues. CDR1 and CDR2 (germline): SGDLS, YYNGEE. Authors' analysis steps: How many nucleated cells were present was estimated from reference gene primer amplification. The repertoire was sequenced with immunoSEQ multiplex PCR; TCRdb's copy has only in-frame clones and lacks some. D and trimming were read from the DNA, whereas the V and J calls and clone size are those reported in that table. Counted here are tens of thousands of clones, around 79% occurring once; the ten biggest clones make up over 9.5%. The record originates from a study of blood T cell repertoires in COVID-19. Looking at the study overall: Spain, Italy and the United States supplied samples that represented acute and convalescent COVID-19.

The sequencing input was peripheral blood. The chain uses TRBV9 and TRBJ1-4; D is uncertain. The TCR originated in a man aged 80 or over with acute or convalescent COVID-19. The CDR3 coding sequence is TGTGCCAGCAGCGTAGGAACGTCTAATAATGAAAAACTGTTTTTT. Its translation is CASSVGTSNNEKLFF.